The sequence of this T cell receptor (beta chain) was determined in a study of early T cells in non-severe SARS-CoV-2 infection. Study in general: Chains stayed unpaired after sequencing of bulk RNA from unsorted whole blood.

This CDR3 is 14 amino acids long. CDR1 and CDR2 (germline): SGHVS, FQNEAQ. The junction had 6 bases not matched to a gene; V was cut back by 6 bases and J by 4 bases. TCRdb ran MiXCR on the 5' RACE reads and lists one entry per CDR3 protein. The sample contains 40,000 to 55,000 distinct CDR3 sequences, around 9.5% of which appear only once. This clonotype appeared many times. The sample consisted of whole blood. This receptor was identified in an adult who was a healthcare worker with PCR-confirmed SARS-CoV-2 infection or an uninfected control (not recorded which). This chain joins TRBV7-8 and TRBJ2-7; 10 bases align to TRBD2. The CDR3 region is CASSIILAGYEQYF. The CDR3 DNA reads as TGTGCCAGCAGTATTATACTAGCGGGATACGAGCAGTACTTC.